A selection of T cell receptor beta chains follows, all from one sample in a study of cytomegalovirus exposure and HLA in healthy donors. TCRdb's copy holds only in-frame clones and misses some; the assay was immunoSEQ multiplex PCR. The sample lists around 190,000 clones; over 65% were seen once. Specimen: PBMCs. These receptors all come from a woman in her 30s in good health and CMV-seronegative. Each CDR3 is given with its conserved first and last residue. D genes are given only for firm matches. Some rows have no size entry. The others give once, few or many, or a class for an expanded clone.

CDR3 DNA,CDR3 protein,V gene,clone size,J gene,D gene
TGTGCCAGTAGTTCCGGGGTCTATGGCTACACCTTC,CASSSGVYGYTF,TRBV19,.,TRBJ1-2,.
TGTGCCACCAAGGACAGGGACTACAATGAGCAGTTCTTC,CATKDRDYNEQFF,TRBV10-3,.,TRBJ2-1,TRBD1
TGCGCCAGCAGTGGATTGGGACAGGGGAACACCGGGGAGCTGTTTTTT,CASSGLGQGNTGELFF,TRBV10-2,.,TRBJ2-2,TRBD1
TGTGCCAGCAGCTTGGGGCCCAACTATGGCTACACCTTC,CASSLGPNYGYTF,TRBV11-2,.,TRBJ1-2,.
TGTGCCAGCAGTCCGACAGATTACAATGAGCAGTTCTTC,CASSPTDYNEQFF,TRBV6-5,few,TRBJ2-1,.
TGTGCCAGCAGCGTAGGGTCCGGGACACTTCCCACCGGGGAGCTGTTTTTT,CASSVGSGTLPTGELFF,TRBV9,.,TRBJ2-2,.
TGCGCCAGCAGCTTGCGAGCGGGGGACCCCTACGAGCAGTACTTC,CASSLRAGDPYEQYF,TRBV5-1,.,TRBJ2-7,TRBD2
TGTGCCAGCAGCTTTCTTCCGGGGACGGGGGTAGGCTACGAGCAGTACTTC,CASSFLPGTGVGYEQYF,TRBV7-9,.,TRBJ2-7,.
TGCAGCGTTGAAGGGCGCAGGCGCGATGGCTACACCTTC,CSVEGRRRDGYTF,TRBV29-1,few,TRBJ1-2,.
TGCGCCAGCAGCTTGAATGGGGAGGGCCACTATGGCTACCCCTTC,CASSLNGEGHYGYPF,TRBV5-1,.,TRBJ1-2,.
TGTGCCAGCAGTGAAGCGCGGGGAGGCTACGAGCAGTACTTC,CASSEARGGYEQYF,TRBV6-1,.,TRBJ2-7,.
TGCGCCAGCACTCCGATGTTGGGTAGCGGGGGGGGCTCCTACAATGAGCAGTTCTTC,CASTPMLGSGGGSYNEQFF,TRBV5-1,.,TRBJ2-1,TRBD2
TGTGCCAGCAGTGCCGACGGGACTGCGGATGGCTACACCTTC,CASSADGTADGYTF,TRBV6-4,.,TRBJ1-2,.
TGTGCCAGCAGCGTAGCTCCAGTGGTCTCTGGAAACACCATATATTTT,CASSVAPVVSGNTIYF,TRBV9,few,TRBJ1-3,.
TGTGCCAGCAGCTTAGTGGCGGGGGAAAGCTCCTACGAGCAGTACTTC,CASSLVAGESSYEQYF,TRBV7-6,.,TRBJ2-7,TRBD2
TGTGCCAGCAGTCGACAGGGGCCCAACGAAAAACTGTTTTTT,CASSRQGPNEKLFF,TRBV6-6,.,TRBJ1-4,TRBD1
TGTGCCAGCAGTTTATCACTAGCGGGGGGCGTCGCAGAGACCCAGTACTTC,CASSLSLAGGVAETQYF,TRBV27,few,TRBJ2-5,TRBD2
TGTGCCAGCTCACCCCCCGATGAAGCGGGCTTCACCGGGGAGCTGTTTTTT,CASSPPDEAGFTGELFF,TRBV18,.,TRBJ2-2,.
TGTGCCAGCAGCGCGCGGGAGACCCAGTACTTC,CASSARETQYF,TRBV7-9,.,TRBJ2-5,.
TGTGCCAGCAGCTTGGATCTCTTTCAAGAGACCCAGTACTTC,CASSLDLFQETQYF,TRBV5-6,.,TRBJ2-5,.
TGTGCCAGCAGTGACGGGTTCTATGGCTACACCTTC,CASSDGFYGYTF,TRBV6-6,.,TRBJ1-2,.
TGTGCCAGCAGCGAAGGCGGGAGCTCTGGAAACACCATATATTTT,CASSEGGSSGNTIYF,TRBV27,.,TRBJ1-3,.
TGTGCCAGCAGCCCAGGGACTAGCGGGAGGTCAGATACGCAGTATTTT,CASSPGTSGRSDTQYF,TRBV5-4,once,TRBJ2-3,TRBD2
TGTGCCAGCAGCTTCGGCGGGGGGGCGGGGGTCACAGATACGCAGTATTTT,CASSFGGGAGVTDTQYF,TRBV7-2,.,TRBJ2-3,TRBD2
TGTGCCAGCACCCTCGGGGCAGGGGCCAACGAGCAGTACTTC,CASTLGAGANEQYF,TRBV6-5,.,TRBJ2-7,.
TGTGCCAGCAGTGTGGCGGGGAGCTCCTACGAGCAGTACTTC,CASSVAGSSYEQYF,TRBV27,.,TRBJ2-7,.
TGTGCCAGCACCCACGCAGGGGGCGGTCAGCCCCAGCATTTT,CASTHAGGGQPQHF,TRBV27,once,TRBJ1-5,TRBD1
TGTGCCAGCAGTTACAGGGTTTCTAATGAAAAACTGTTTTTT,CASSYRVSNEKLFF,TRBV27,.,TRBJ1-4,.
TGTGCCAGCAGTGAAAAGGGGGGGACTGAAGCTTTCTTT,CASSEKGGTEAFF,TRBV6-1,.,TRBJ1-1,.
TGTGCCTGGAGTAAATGGCAAACACCCCTCCACTTT,CAWSKWQTPLHF,TRBV30,few,TRBJ1-6,.
TGTGCCATCAGTGGACTAGCGGGGGTTCCTAACACCGGGGAGCTGTTTTTT,CAISGLAGVPNTGELFF,TRBV10-3,.,TRBJ2-2,TRBD2
TGCGCCAGCAGCCGGGTGGGGAGTTACAATGAGCAGTTCTTC,CASSRVGSYNEQFF,TRBV4-1,few,TRBJ2-1,.
TGTGCCAGCTCACCCTATCCCAACAGGGATGGGGACTATGGCTACACCTTC,CASSPYPNRDGDYGYTF,TRBV18,once,TRBJ1-2,.
TGCGCCAGCAGCTTTGACAGCCGAGGCTACACCTTC,CASSFDSRGYTF,TRBV5-1,once,TRBJ1-2,.
TGCAGCGCCCGACCGGGACAGGGGAGGGATGGCTACACCTTC,CSARPGQGRDGYTF,TRBV29-1,.,TRBJ1-2,TRBD1
TGTGCCGCTGCCTTGGAGCGGGGGGGCCGGGAGCAGTACTTC,CAAALERGGREQYF,TRBV10-3,.,TRBJ2-7,TRBD2
TGCGCCAGCAGCCATCCAGGGGGTCGCTCGGGTACGCAGTATTTT,CASSHPGGRSGTQYF,TRBV5-1,once,TRBJ2-3,TRBD1